The rows below give T cell receptor beta chains drawn from one sample of a study of control samples from healthy donors and cancer patients. Libraries were prepared by immunoSEQ multiplex PCR; TCRdb keeps only in-frame clonotypes and omits some of them. The table has 170,000 or so clones, approximately 92% seen once; the top ten hold just over 2%. Sequenced: blood. The receptors stem from a middle-aged woman in good health. Each CDR3 is given with its conserved first and last residue. A D gene is named only where the DNA matches it firmly. Some rows mark clone size as missing; the rest say once, few, many or name a class of expanded clone.

J: TRBJ2-3; size: -; V: TRBV29-1; D: TRBD2; CDR3: CSVVGGAADTQYF; DNA: TGCAGCGTCGTCGGGGGGGCGGCAGATACGCAGTATTTT
J: TRBJ1-2; size: -; V: TRBV7-2; D: -; CDR3: CASSLRGANYGYTF; DNA: TGTGCCAGCAGCTTACGCGGGGCCAACTATGGCTACACCTTC
J: TRBJ2-2; size: -; V: TRBV19; D: TRBD2; CDR3: CASSRTSGGFNTGELFF; DNA: TGTGCCAGTAGCAGGACTAGCGGGGGGTTCAACACCGGGGAGCTGTTTTTT
J: TRBJ1-2; size: -; V: TRBV7-9; D: TRBD1; CDR3: CASSPGGGRTNYGYTF; DNA: TGTGCCAGCAGCCCCGGAGGGGGCCGCACTAACTATGGCTACACCTTC
J: TRBJ2-6; size: -; V: TRBV7-8; D: -; CDR3: CASSQDSGANVLTF; DNA: TGTGCCAGCAGCCAGGATTCCGGGGCCAACGTCCTGACTTTC
J: TRBJ2-1; size: -; V: TRBV27; D: -; CDR3: CASSLRAGHNEQFF; DNA: TGTGCCAGCAGTTTACGGGCAGGGCACAATGAGCAGTTCTTC
J: TRBJ2-1; size: -; V: TRBV25-1; D: TRBD1; CDR3: CASSEPGQGSNNEQFF; DNA: TGTGCCAGCAGTGAACCGGGACAGGGAAGCAACAATGAGCAGTTCTTC
J: TRBJ1-1; size: -; V: TRBV5-1; D: -; CDR3: CASSDQGKTEAFF; DNA: TGCGCCAGCAGCGATCAGGGGAAGACTGAAGCTTTCTTT
J: TRBJ2-5; size: -; V: TRBV6-5; D: -; CDR3: CASTPLEGGEETQYF; DNA: TGTGCCAGCACCCCCCTTGAGGGGGGGGAGGAGACCCAGTACTTC
J: TRBJ2-7; size: once; V: TRBV11-2; D: -; CDR3: CASSLGGSVVYEQYF; DNA: TGTGCCAGCAGCTTAGGTGGCAGCGTGGTATACGAGCAGTACTTC
J: TRBJ2-5; size: -; V: TRBV6-1; D: -; CDR3: CASSDTRQGGETQYF; DNA: TGTGCCAGCAGTGACACAAGACAGGGAGGAGAGACCCAGTACTTC
J: TRBJ1-1; size: -; V: TRBV6-5; D: -; CDR3: CATAGIENTEAFF; DNA: TGTGCCACCGCGGGGATCGAGAACACTGAAGCTTTCTTT
J: TRBJ2-3; size: -; V: TRBV7-9; D: -; CDR3: CASSSAYGGTTDTQYF; DNA: TGTGCCAGCAGCTCCGCATACGGGGGCACAACAGATACGCAGTATTTT
J: TRBJ2-5; size: -; V: TRBV2; D: -; CDR3: CASSGPRETQYF; DNA: TGTGCCAGCAGTGGACCTAGGGAGACCCAGTACTTC
J: TRBJ1-2; size: -; V: TRBV19; D: -; CDR3: CASSGYDTGDYGYTF; DNA: TGTGCCAGTAGTGGATACGACACGGGGGACTATGGCTACACCTTC
J: TRBJ1-5; size: once; V: TRBV7-9; D: -; CDR3: CASSSDADSDQPQHF; DNA: TGTGCCAGCAGCTCCGATGCGGACAGCGATCAGCCCCAGCATTTT
J: TRBJ2-5; size: few; V: TRBV3-1/TRBV3-2; D: -; CDR3: CASSPSHMLGETQYF; DNA: TGTGCCAGCAGCCCCTCACACATGTTGGGGGAGACCCAGTACTTC
J: TRBJ2-1; size: -; V: TRBV5-1; D: TRBD1; CDR3: CASSLQGAGDNEQFF; DNA: TGCGCCAGCAGCTTACAGGGGGCGGGAGACAATGAGCAGTTCTTC
J: TRBJ1-1; size: -; V: TRBV6-1; D: TRBD1; CDR3: CASSERPPQGHTEAFF; DNA: TGTGCCAGCAGTGAACGCCCCCCACAGGGGCACACTGAAGCTTTCTTT
J: TRBJ2-3; size: -; V: TRBV5-1; D: TRBD1; CDR3: CASRTGPTDTQYF; DNA: TGCGCCAGCAGGACAGGGCCGACAGATACGCAGTATTTT
J: TRBJ2-5; size: -; V: TRBV2; D: -; CDR3: CASRTDQETQYF; DNA: TGTGCCAGCAGGACAGATCAAGAGACCCAGTACTTC
J: TRBJ2-1; size: -; V: TRBV19; D: TRBD2; CDR3: CASSIGLALYEQFF; DNA: TGTGCCAGTAGTATAGGACTAGCTCTCTATGAGCAGTTCTTC
J: TRBJ2-7; size: -; V: TRBV6-5; D: -; CDR3: CASSYYGPTYEQYF; DNA: TGTGCCAGCAGTTATTACGGCCCGACCTACGAGCAGTACTTC
J: TRBJ2-5; size: -; V: TRBV27; D: TRBD2; CDR3: CASRGTSGGRSGTQYF; DNA: TGTGCCAGCAGAGGGACTAGCGGGGGGCGTAGTGGGACCCAGTACTTC
J: TRBJ2-5; size: -; V: TRBV29-1; D: TRBD2; CDR3: CSVVGLAGGASETQYF; DNA: TGCAGCGTTGTGGGACTAGCGGGGGGGGCTTCGGAGACCCAGTACTTC
J: TRBJ1-5; size: -; V: TRBV2; D: -; CDR3: CASTFGWDQPQHF; DNA: TGTGCCAGCACTTTCGGGTGGGATCAGCCCCAGCATTTT
J: TRBJ2-7; size: once; V: TRBV6-1; D: -; CDR3: CASRGSGQARTYEQYF; DNA: TGTGCCAGCCGTGGGAGCGGCCAGGCCCGGACCTACGAGCAGTACTTC
J: TRBJ1-6; size: few; V: TRBV5-5; D: -; CDR3: CASSSERRIGNSPLHF; DNA: TGTGCCAGCAGCTCGGAGAGGAGGATTGGGAATTCACCCCTCCACTTT
J: TRBJ1-1; size: -; V: TRBV19; D: TRBD1; CDR3: CASTSPGQLAFF; DNA: TGTGCCAGTACCTCCCCGGGACAGCTGGCTTTCTTT
J: TRBJ1-1; size: -; V: TRBV27; D: -; CDR3: CASSLSSVHEAFF; DNA: TGTGCCAGCAGTTTATCGTCGGTTCATGAAGCTTTCTTT
J: TRBJ2-2; size: -; V: TRBV19; D: -; CDR3: CATKHGAGELFF; DNA: TGTGCCACCAAACATGGGGCCGGGGAGCTGTTTTTT
J: TRBJ1-1; size: -; V: TRBV3-1/TRBV3-2; D: TRBD1; CDR3: CASSQRTGTNTEAFF; DNA: TGTGCCAGCAGCCAGAGGACAGGGACGAACACTGAAGCTTTCTTT
J: TRBJ2-1; size: -; V: TRBV7-8; D: -; CDR3: CASSLVGGDMYNEQFF; DNA: TGTGCCAGCAGCTTAGTGGGCGGGGATATGTACAATGAGCAGTTCTTC
J: TRBJ2-2; size: -; V: TRBV19; D: TRBD2; CDR3: CASRYERGRLNTGELFF; DNA: TGTGCCAGTAGATATGAGCGGGGGAGACTAAACACCGGGGAGCTGTTTTTT
J: TRBJ2-3; size: few; V: TRBV6-4; D: -; CDR3: CASSHGAGEADTQYF; DNA: TGTGCCAGCAGTCACGGGGCAGGGGAGGCAGATACGCAGTATTTT
J: TRBJ1-1; size: -; V: TRBV19; D: -; CDR3: CASSIDLLGAEAFF; DNA: TGTGCCAGTAGTATAGATCTATTAGGGGCTGAAGCTTTCTTT
J: TRBJ1-1; size: once; V: TRBV2; D: TRBD1; CDR3: CASSSQGADTEAFF; DNA: TGTGCCAGCAGTTCCCAGGGGGCGGACACTGAAGCTTTCTTT
J: TRBJ2-5; size: -; V: TRBV7-8; D: TRBD2; CDR3: CASKTSSGGQETQYF; DNA: TGTGCCAGCAAGACTTCAAGCGGGGGACAAGAGACCCAGTACTTC
J: TRBJ2-5; size: -; V: TRBV19; D: -; CDR3: CASSSRQLKQETQYF; DNA: TGTGCCAGTAGTTCGCGACAGCTGAAACAAGAGACCCAGTACTTC
J: TRBJ2-3; size: -; V: TRBV14; D: -; CDR3: CASSQYDSFTDTQYF; DNA: TGTGCCAGCAGCCAATACGACAGTTTCACAGATACGCAGTATTTT
J: TRBJ2-3; size: -; V: TRBV14; D: TRBD2; CDR3: CASSRNLAGGREAQYF; DNA: TGTGCCAGCAGCCGAAACCTAGCGGGGGGAAGAGAGGCGCAGTATTTT
J: TRBJ1-2; size: -; V: TRBV15; D: TRBD1; CDR3: CATSRDRTGYGYTF; DNA: TGTGCCACCAGCAGAGATCGGACAGGTTATGGCTACACCTTC
J: TRBJ1-5; size: few; V: TRBV5-5; D: -; CDR3: CASSLEWGSNQPQHF; DNA: TGTGCCAGCAGCTTGGAATGGGGAAGCAATCAGCCCCAGCATTTT
J: TRBJ1-2; size: -; V: TRBV5-8; D: -; CDR3: CASSPPGASNYGYTF; DNA: TGTGCCAGCAGCCCTCCGGGAGCTTCCAACTATGGCTACACCTTC
J: TRBJ2-2; size: -; V: TRBV27; D: -; CDR3: CASSFGAVTGELFF; DNA: TGTGCCAGCAGTTTCGGGGCCGTCACCGGGGAGCTGTTTTTT
J: TRBJ2-5; size: -; V: TRBV5-1; D: -; CDR3: CASSQGPQETQYF; DNA: TGCGCCAGCAGTCAAGGACCCCAAGAGACCCAGTACTTC